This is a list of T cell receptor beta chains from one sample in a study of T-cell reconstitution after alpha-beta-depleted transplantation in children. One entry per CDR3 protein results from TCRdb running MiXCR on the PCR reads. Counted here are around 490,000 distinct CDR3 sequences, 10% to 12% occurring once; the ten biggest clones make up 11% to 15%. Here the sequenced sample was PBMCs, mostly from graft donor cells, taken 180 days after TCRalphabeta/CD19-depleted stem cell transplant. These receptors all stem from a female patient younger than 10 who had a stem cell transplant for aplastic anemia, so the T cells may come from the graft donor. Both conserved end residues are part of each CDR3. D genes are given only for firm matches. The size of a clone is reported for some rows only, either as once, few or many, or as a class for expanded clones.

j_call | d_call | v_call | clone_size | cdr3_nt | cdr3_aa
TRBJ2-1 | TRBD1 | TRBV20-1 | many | TGCAGTGCACGACAGGGTTTCTACAATGAGCAGTTCTTC | CSARQGFYNEQFF
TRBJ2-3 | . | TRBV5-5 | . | TGTGCCAGCAGCCCTTGGGCCCGGGACCCCGCCCTCGAGTATACGCAGTATTTT | CASSPWARDPALEYTQYF
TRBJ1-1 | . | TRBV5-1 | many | TGCGCCAGCAGCCTAAGAGCTGGGGGGACTGAAGCTTTCTTT | CASSLRAGGTEAFF
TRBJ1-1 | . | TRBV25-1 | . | TGTGCCAGCAGAGAGACAGGGAACACTGAAGCTTTCTTT | CASRETGNTEAFF
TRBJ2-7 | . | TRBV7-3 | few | TGTGCCAGCAGCTTAACAGGGCAGGGACCCTACGAGCAGTACTTC | CASSLTGQGPYEQYF
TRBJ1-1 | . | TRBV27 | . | TGTGCCAGCAGTTTAATCGGCATTCTGAACACTGAAGCTTTCTTT | CASSLIGILNTEAFF
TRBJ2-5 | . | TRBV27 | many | TGTGCCAGCAGTGTTCCGGGACGGACCCAAGAGACCCAGTACTTC | CASSVPGRTQETQYF
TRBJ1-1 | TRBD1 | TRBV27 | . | TGTGCCAGCAGTCTCTGGACAGGAGGCACTGAAGCTTTCTTT | CASSLWTGGTEAFF
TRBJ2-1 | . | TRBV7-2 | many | TGTGCCAGCAGCTTAGAACCCAGCTCCTACAATGAGCAGTTCTTC | CASSLEPSSYNEQFF
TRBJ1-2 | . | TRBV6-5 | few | TGTGCCAGCAGTTACCGGCGGGGGGCTCTCGATGGGGGCTACACCTTC | CASSYRRGALDGGYTF
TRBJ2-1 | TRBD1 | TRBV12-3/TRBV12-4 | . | TGTGCCAGCATTGAGGGACAGGGGTATAATGAGCAGTTCTTC | CASIEGQGYNEQFF
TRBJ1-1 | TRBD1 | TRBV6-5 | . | TGTGCCAGCAGTTACACCGGGACAGGGAAGAGAGAAGCTTTCTTT | CASSYTGTGKREAFF
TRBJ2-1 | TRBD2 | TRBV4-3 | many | TGCGCCAGCAGCCAAGATCGGGCGGGAGGCCCTTTGAATGAGCAGTTCTTC | CASSQDRAGGPLNEQFF
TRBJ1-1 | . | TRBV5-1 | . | TGCGCCAGCCGAGAACTCCAGGGGATGAACACTGAAGCTTTCTTT | CASRELQGMNTEAFF
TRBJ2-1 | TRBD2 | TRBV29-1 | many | TGCAGCGTTGAAGCGCTAGCGGGAGTGTACGATGAGCAGTTCTTC | CSVEALAGVYDEQFF
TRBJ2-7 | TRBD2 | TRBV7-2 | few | TGTGCCAGCAGCGTAGGACTAGCGGGAGCCTCCTACGAGCAGTACTTC | CASSVGLAGASYEQYF
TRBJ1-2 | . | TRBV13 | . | TGTGCCAGCAGTCCCATCATCCGGGTTAGGGGGGTCCCTAACTATGGCTACACCTTC | CASSPIIRVRGVPNYGYTF
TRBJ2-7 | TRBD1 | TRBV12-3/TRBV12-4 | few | TGTGCCAGCAGTTTATTCGTAGGACAGGGGATATACGAGCAGTACTTC | CASSLFVGQGIYEQYF
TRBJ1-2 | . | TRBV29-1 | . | TGCAGCGTTGAAGATCACAATTCCAACTATGGCTACACCTTC | CSVEDHNSNYGYTF
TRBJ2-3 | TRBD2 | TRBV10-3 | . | TGTGCCATCAGTCTAGCGGGGGTCACAGATACGCAGTATTTT | CAISLAGVTDTQYF
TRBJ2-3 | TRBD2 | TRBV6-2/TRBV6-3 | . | TGTGCCAGCACCAAAGGCCCTAGCGGGAGGCCCAGCACAGATACGCAGTATTTT | CASTKGPSGRPSTDTQYF
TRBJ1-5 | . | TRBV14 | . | TGTGCCAGCAGCACGAGGGTAGATCAGCCCCAGCATTTT | CASSTRVDQPQHF
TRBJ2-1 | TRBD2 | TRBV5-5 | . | TGTGCCAGCAGCTCGGCTGGGGCTAGCGGGATTGTGTTGGAGCAGTTCTTC | CASSSAGASGIVLEQFF
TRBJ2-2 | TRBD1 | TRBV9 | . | TGTGCCAGCAGCAACAGGGGGCGGACCGGGGAGCTGTTTTTT | CASSNRGRTGELFF
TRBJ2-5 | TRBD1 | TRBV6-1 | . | TGTGCCAGCAGGAATGAGGGCAGGGGGCGGTTTGAGGAGACCCAGTACTTC | CASRNEGRGRFEETQYF
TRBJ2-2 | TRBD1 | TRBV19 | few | TGTGCCAGTAGTGTAGGGGGCGCGCTTGTCACCGGGGAGCTGTTTTTT | CASSVGGALVTGELFF
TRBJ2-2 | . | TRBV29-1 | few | TGCAGCGTGGGGCTCGGGCCCGGGGAGCTGTTTTTT | CSVGLGPGELFF
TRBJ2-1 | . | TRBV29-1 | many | TGCAGCGTTGGGGGGCCTGGCCGTGAGCAGTTCTTC | CSVGGPGREQFF
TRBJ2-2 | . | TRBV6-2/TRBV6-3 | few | TGTGCCAGCAGTCCCCCTTCCGAGCTGTTTTTT | CASSPPSELFF
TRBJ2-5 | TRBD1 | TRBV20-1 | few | TGCAGTGCTAGGGGCCACAGGGGCGACTACCAAGAGACCCAGTACTTC | CSARGHRGDYQETQYF
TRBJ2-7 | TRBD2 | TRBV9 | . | TGTGCCAGCAGCGTAGCTAGCGGGAGGAACCACGAGCAGTACTTC | CASSVASGRNHEQYF
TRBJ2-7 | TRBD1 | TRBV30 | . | TGTGCCTGGAAAGGGACAGGTTCATCCTACGAGCAGTACTTC | CAWKGTGSSYEQYF
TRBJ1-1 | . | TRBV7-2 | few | TGTGCCAGCAGCTTAAGCCAGACTATGAACACTGAAGCTTTCTTT | CASSLSQTMNTEAFF
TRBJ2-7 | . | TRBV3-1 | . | TGTGCCAGCAGCCAAGCGGACTCGGGCGAGCAGTACTTC | CASSQADSGEQYF
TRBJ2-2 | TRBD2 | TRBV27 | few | TGTGCCAGCAGTTTACTAGGACTAGGCGACACCGGGGAGCTGTTTTTT | CASSLLGLGDTGELFF
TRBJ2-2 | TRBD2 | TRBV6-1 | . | TGTGCCAGCAGGGGACTAGCGGGAGGGCCCGGGGCCGGGGAGCTGTTTTTT | CASRGLAGGPGAGELFF
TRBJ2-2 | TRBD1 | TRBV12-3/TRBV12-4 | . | TGTGCCAGCAGGGGGGACAGGCGATCTGCCGGGGAGCTGTTTTTT | CASRGDRRSAGELFF
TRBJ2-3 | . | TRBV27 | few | TGTGCCAGCAGTTTTAAGGGGCGTACAGGCACAGATACGCAGTATTTT | CASSFKGRTGTDTQYF
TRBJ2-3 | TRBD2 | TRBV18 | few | TGTGCCAGCTCACCGCTAGCGGGAGAGGGTACAGATACGCAGTATTTT | CASSPLAGEGTDTQYF
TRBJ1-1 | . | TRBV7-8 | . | TGTGCCAGCAGCTTAATGGGGGGAACGGTCACTGAAGCTTTCTTT | CASSLMGGTVTEAFF
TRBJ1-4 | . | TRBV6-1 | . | TGTGCTAGCGCCCGGGCAGGGGCAAATGAAAAACTGTTTTTT | CASARAGANEKLFF
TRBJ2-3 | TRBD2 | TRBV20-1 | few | TGCAGTACCAGTGATAGCGGGTGGTTGGGCACAGATACGCAGTATTTT | CSTSDSGWLGTDTQYF
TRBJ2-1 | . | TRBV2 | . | TGTGCCAGCAGTGACGGAAAGCCTTTACGTGGCGATGAGCAGTTCTTC | CASSDGKPLRGDEQFF
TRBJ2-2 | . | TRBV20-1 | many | TGCAGTGCTAGTTTAAGTCCTTACACCGGGGAGCTGTTTTTT | CSASLSPYTGELFF
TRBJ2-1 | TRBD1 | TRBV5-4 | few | TGTGCCAGCAGCCCCGGTGGGGACAGGGTCAATGAGCAGTTCTTC | CASSPGGDRVNEQFF
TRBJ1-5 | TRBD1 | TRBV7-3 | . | TGTGCCAGCAGCTTAAACCCGGGACAGGGAGAGGGCAATCAGCCCCAGCATTTT | CASSLNPGQGEGNQPQHF
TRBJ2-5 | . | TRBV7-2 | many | TGTGCCAGCAGCCCCCACAGGGACCAAGAGACCCAGTACTTC | CASSPHRDQETQYF
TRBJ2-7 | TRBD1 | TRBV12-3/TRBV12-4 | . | TGTGCCAGCAGTTTGAGGCAGCAGGGGGCGGCCTACGAGCAGTACTTC | CASSLRQQGAAYEQYF
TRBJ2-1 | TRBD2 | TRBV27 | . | TGTGCCAGCAGGGGTAGGGGTAGCGGGAGGCCGAGCTCCTACAATGAGCAGTTCTTC | CASRGRGSGRPSSYNEQFF
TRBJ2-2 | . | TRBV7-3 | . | TGTGCCAGCAGCTTCGGACCGGTTCGGGATGCCGGGGAGCCGTTTTTT | CASSFGPVRDAGEPFF
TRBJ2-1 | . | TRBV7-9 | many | TGTGCCAGCAGCTTAGGACAGGTCTACAATGAGCAGTTCTTC | CASSLGQVYNEQFF
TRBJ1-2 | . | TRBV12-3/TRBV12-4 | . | TGTGCCAGCAGTTTTTCGGACAGAAACTATGGCTACACCTTC | CASSFSDRNYGYTF
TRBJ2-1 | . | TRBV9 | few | TGTGCCAGCAGTGAGACGGGGTGGGGTACCAATGAGCAGTTCTTC | CASSETGWGTNEQFF
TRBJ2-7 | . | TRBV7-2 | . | TGTGCCAGCAGCTACACGGGCCCCGCCTACGAGCAGTACTTC | CASSYTGPAYEQYF
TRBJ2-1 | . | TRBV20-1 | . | TGCAGTGCTACTAAAGCGGACTCGCAGTTCTTC | CSATKADSQFF
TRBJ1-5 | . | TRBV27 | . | TGTGCCAGCAGTTTCGACAAGTACAATCAGCCCCAGCATTTT | CASSFDKYNQPQHF
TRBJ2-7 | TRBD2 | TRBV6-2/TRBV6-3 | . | TGTGCCAGCAGTCAACTAGCGGGAGGTTACGAGCAGTACTTC | CASSQLAGGYEQYF